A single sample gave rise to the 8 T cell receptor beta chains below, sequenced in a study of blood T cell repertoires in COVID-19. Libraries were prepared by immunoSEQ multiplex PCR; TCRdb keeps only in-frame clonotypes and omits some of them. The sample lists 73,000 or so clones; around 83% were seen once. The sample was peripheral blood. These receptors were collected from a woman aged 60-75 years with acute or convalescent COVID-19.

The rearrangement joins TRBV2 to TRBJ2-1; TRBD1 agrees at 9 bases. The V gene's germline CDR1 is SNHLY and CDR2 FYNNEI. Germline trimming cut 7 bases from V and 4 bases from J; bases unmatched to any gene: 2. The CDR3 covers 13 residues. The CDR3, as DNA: TGTGCCAGCAAGGACAGGGGTTACAATGAGCAGTTCTTC. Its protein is CASKDRGYNEQFF.

The CDR3 region has the DNA TGCGCCAGCAGCTTGGTGGCAGACGTCCTGACTTTC. Encoded protein: CASSLVADVLTF. The rearrangement links TRBV5-1 to TRBJ2-6, with D hard to call. The CDR3 totals 12 residues. Germline CDR1 and CDR2: SGHRS and YFSETQ. Deletions cut 0 bases from V and 11 bases from J, with 6 bases between.

CDR3 sequence: CASSETATVGYYSNQPQHF. CDR3 DNA: TGTGCCAGCAGTGAGACGGCGACAGTGGGGTACTATAGCAATCAGCCCCAGCATTTT. The chain links TRBV6-1 to TRBJ1-5; a weak D match, TRBD1 (5 bases). The ends were cut back, 3 bases at V and 0 bases at J, with 21 bases in the middle. The CDR3 runs 19 residues. Germline CDR1 and CDR2: MNHNS and SASEGT.

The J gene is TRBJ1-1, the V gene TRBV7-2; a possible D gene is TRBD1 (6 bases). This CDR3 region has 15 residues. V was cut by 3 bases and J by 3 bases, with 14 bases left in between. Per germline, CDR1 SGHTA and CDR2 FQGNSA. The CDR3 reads CASSLETGRDTEAFF. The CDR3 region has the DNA TGTGCCAGCAGCTTGGAAACAGGGAGGGACACTGAAGCTTTCTTT. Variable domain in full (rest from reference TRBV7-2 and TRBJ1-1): GAGVSQSPSNKVTEKGKDVELRCDPISGHTALYWYRQSLGQGLEFLIYFQGNSAPDKSGLPSDRFSAERTGGSVSTLTIQRTQQEDSAVYLCASSLETGRDTEAFFGQGTRLTVV.

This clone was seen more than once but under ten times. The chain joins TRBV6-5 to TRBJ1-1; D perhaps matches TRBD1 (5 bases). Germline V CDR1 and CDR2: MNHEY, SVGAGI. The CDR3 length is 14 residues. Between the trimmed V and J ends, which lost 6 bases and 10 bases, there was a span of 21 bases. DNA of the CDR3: TGTGCCAGCAGCCCCTCACCGGACACTCACACAGCTTTCTTT. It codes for CASSPSPDTHTAFF.

The CDR3 loop reads CASSLIQGSAEAFF. CDR3 sequence (DNA): TGTGCCAGCAGCTTAATACAGGGAAGCGCTGAAGCTTTCTTT. V gene TRBV5-6 combines with J gene TRBJ1-1; D is perhaps TRBD1 (6 bases). The V end lost 2 bases, the J end lost 6 bases, and 14 bases lay between the germline ends. There are 14 residues in the CDR3. Germline V gene sequence: CDR1 SGHDT, CDR2 YYEEEE.

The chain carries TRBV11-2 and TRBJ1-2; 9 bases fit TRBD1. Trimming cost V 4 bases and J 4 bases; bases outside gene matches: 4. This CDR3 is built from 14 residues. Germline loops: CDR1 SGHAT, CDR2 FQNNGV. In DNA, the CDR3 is TGTGCCAGCAGCTCAGGACAGGGGTCCTATGGCTACACCTTC. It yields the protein CASSSGQGSYGYTF. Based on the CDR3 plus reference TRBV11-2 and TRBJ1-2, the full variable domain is EAGVAQSPRYKIIEKRQSVAFWCNPISGHATLYWYQQILGQGPKLLIQFQNNGVVDDSQLPKDRFSAERLKGVDSTLKIQPAKLEDSAVYLCASSSGQGSYGYTFGSGTRLTVV.

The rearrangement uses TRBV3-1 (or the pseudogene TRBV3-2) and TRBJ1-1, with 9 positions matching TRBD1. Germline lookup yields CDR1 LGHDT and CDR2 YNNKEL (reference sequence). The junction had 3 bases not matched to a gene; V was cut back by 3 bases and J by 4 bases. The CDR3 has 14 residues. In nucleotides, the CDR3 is TGTGCCAGCAGCCAGGTGACAGGGGGCACTGAAGCTTTCTTT. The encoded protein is CASSQVTGGTEAFF.